The clone carrying this TCR beta chain occurred once. Its target is not known. Sampled blood was obtained at baseline, cycle 4 day 1, and cycle 7 day 1. The data were obtained in a study of OX40 agonist ivuxolimab in advanced cancers. Study details: Six ivuxolimab dose levels, 0.01 to 10 mg/kg, were given intravenously every 2 weeks. Three patients, one with hepatocellular carcinoma and two with cutaneous melanoma, responded partially. Points from the study as a whole: The mean number of expanded clones was higher in CD8+ T cells than in CD4+.

The CDR3 has 15 amino acids. Germline CDR1 and CDR2: LNHDA and SQIVND (reference sequence). Trimming cost V 7 bases and J 2 bases, with 15 bases left between them. Here immunoSEQ multiplex PCR was the method, and the copy in TCRdb shows in-frame clones only, minus some. The data contain 35,000 to 45,000 clones, approximately 80% of them singletons. The clonotype was recovered from an adult with an advanced solid tumor such as melanoma, head and neck, liver or kidney cancer. This specimen was CD4+ or CD8+ T cells sorted from blood, taken in a trial of the OX40 agonist ivuxolimab. This sequence joins TRBV19 and TRBJ2-1; D may correspond to TRBD1 or TRBD2 (5 bases each). The CDR3 sequence is CASTPLRGTYNEQFF. CDR3 coding DNA: TGTGCCAGTACCCCCTTACGGGGCACCTACAATGAGCAGTTCTTC.